A single sample is the source of the 27 T cell receptor beta chains below, sequenced in a study of post-analysis software for immune sequencing data. Study-wide points: Five TRBV segments, including TRBV5-6, TRBV5-1 and TRBV20-1, were more frequent in patients than controls.

Antigens for these TCRs are unknown. The authors incorporated unique molecular identifiers into the TCR beta cDNA libraries. In TCRdb, the PCR reads were re-called with MiXCR into one record per CDR3 protein. The sample shows hundreds of thousands of distinct CDR3 sequences, around 40% of them seen only once. Sample: blood. The receptors derive from a girl aged 5-17 years with multiple sclerosis.

In its sample, this clonotype was seen a few times. The chain couples TRBV20-1 to TRBJ2-1; TRBD2 matches at 9 bases. The CDR3 runs to 14 residues. V dropped 6 bases and J dropped 2; count of bases not matched to a gene: 5. In germline, CDR1 is DFQATT, CDR2 SNEGSKA (reference sequence). This chain's CDR3 is CSALGGRAYNEQFF. CDR3 bases: TGCAGTGCCCTGGGCGGGAGGGCCTACAATGAGCAGTTCTTC.

This clonotype has more than one count but fewer than ten. This CDR3 is CASSASGQLNGEQYF. CDR3 DNA sequence: TGTGCCAGCAGCGCATCGGGACAGCTCAACGGCGAGCAGTACTTC. The chain links TRBV9 to TRBJ2-7; 7 bases match TRBD1. V lost 3 bases and J lost 6; bases outside the gene matches: 12. This CDR3 comprises 15 residues. Germline V lookup: CDR1 SGDLS, CDR2 YYNGEE.

This clonotype was seen more than once but under ten times. The chain couples TRBV28 to TRBJ2-1, with D possibly being TRBD1 (5 bases). The DNA end is a closer match to TRBJ2-7, so the J assignment may be wrong. There are 16 residues in the CDR3. Germline assignment: CDR1 MDHEN and CDR2 SYDVKM. The CDR3 spells CASSAVIGAEYNEQYF. The CDR3, as DNA: TGTGCCAGCAGCGCCGTCATTGGGGCCGAGTACAATGAGCAGTACTTC.

This clonotype was counted ten times or more. The rearrangement links TRBV6-5 to TRBJ2-7, with 8 positions matching TRBD1. The CDR3 is 15 amino acids. V lost 6 bases, J lost 4 bases, and 11 bases stayed unmatched. Germline V gives CDR1 MNHEY, CDR2 SVGAGI. The CDR3 nucleotides read TGTGCCAGCAGGCCCGGGAAGGACAGGGTTTACGAGCAGTACTTC. Protein sequence: CASRPGKDRVYEQYF.

This chain uses TRBV9 with TRBJ2-7; D perhaps matches TRBD1 (6 bases). The CDR3 is 14 amino acids. Germline CDR1 is SGDLS and CDR2 is YYNGEE. The V end was cut by 4 bases, the J end by 10 bases, with 21 bases between. CDR3 residues: CASSPHGAGALQYF. CDR3 DNA sequence: TGTGCCAGCAGCCCCCACGGGGCAGGGGCCCTTCAGTACTTC.

This clonotype has more than one count but fewer than ten. The junction departs from the called germline gene at one end, perhaps through a read error. The V and J genes are TRBV12-3 or TRBV12-4 and TRBJ2-7; the match to TRBD2 covers 11 bases. This CDR3 has 14 amino acids. DNA for the CDR3: TGTGCCAGCAGTGTAGCGGGAGGGCCCTACGAGCAGTACTTC. Protein: CASSVAGGPYEQYF.

This clonotype was detected a few times. The chain is built from TRBV24-1 and TRBJ2-3, with 9 bases lining up with TRBD2. V lost 2 bases, J lost 0 bases, and 2 bases stayed unmatched. This CDR3 contains 16 residues. CDR1 and CDR2 (germline): KGHDR, SFDVKD. CDR3 in DNA: TGTGCCACCAGTGATTACACTAGCGGGAGCACAGATACGCAGTATTTT. It yields the protein CATSDYTSGSTDTQYF.

CDR3 sequence reads: CASSLSFSYEQYF. The CDR3 DNA reads TGTGCCAGCAGTTTATCGTTTTCTTACGAGCAGTACTTC. The chain carries TRBV11-3 and TRBJ2-7, with D hard to call. The germline CDR1 and CDR2 sequences are SGHNT and YENEEA. Trimming took 6 bases from V and 4 from J, leaving 13 bases between them. The CDR3 spans 13 residues. Supplemented by reference TRBV11-3 and TRBJ2-7, the full variable domain reads EAGVVQSPRYKIIEKKQPVAFWCNPISGHNTLYWYLQNLGQGPELLIRYENEEAVDDSQLPKDRFSAERLKGVDSTLKIQPAELGDSAVYLCASSLSFSYEQYFGPGTRLTVT.

The J gene is TRBJ1-4, the V gene TRBV20-1, with D maybe TRBD1 (6 bases). From germline, CDR1 is DFQATT and CDR2 SNEGSKA (reference sequence). Trimming stripped 0 bases from V and 6 bases from J, with 11 bases between. CDR3 length: 14 amino acids. CDR3 bases: TGCAGTGCTAGAGATATGGGGGGCTATGAAAAACTGTTTTTT. As protein: CSARDMGGYEKLFF.

This clonotype has a handful of counts. This chain links TRBV5-1 with TRBJ2-3; the D is unclear. V was trimmed by 4 bases and J by 7 bases, leaving 10 bases between them. Germline V gene lookup returns CDR1 SGHRS and CDR2 YFSETQ. The CDR3 is 12 residues long. This chain's CDR3 is CASSPPTNTQYF. CDR3 nucleotides: TGCGCCAGCAGCCCCCCCACCAATACGCAGTATTTT.

As concerns this clonotype: Germline and junction disagree at one end, which may indicate a read error. V and J are TRBV12-3 or TRBV12-4 and TRBJ2-1; 7 nucleotides line up with TRBD1. The CDR3 sequence is 15 residues long. The CDR3 nucleotides are TGTGCCGGCAGTTCCAGGGGGTTAGTCTACAATGAGCAGTTCTTC. This sequence encodes CAGSSRGLVYNEQFF.

The chain recombines TRBV29-1 with TRBJ2-1; 8 bases fit TRBD1. The V gene end was trimmed by 6 bases and the J gene end by 2 bases; junction bases not matched to a gene: 3. The germline gives CDR1 SQVTM, CDR2 ANQGSEA. CDR3 size: 13 residues. Here the CDR3 DNA reads TGCAGCGTCGTGGGACAGGCCTACAATGAGCAGTTCTTC. Its translation: CSVVGQAYNEQFF.

This chain joins TRBV25-1 and TRBJ2-5, with 7 bases matching TRBD1. The V gene end was trimmed by 5 bases and the J gene end by 5 bases; junction bases not matched to a gene: 5. From germline, CDR1 is MGHDK and CDR2 SYGVNS. CDR3 length: 13 amino acids. Written as DNA, the CDR3 is TGTGCCAGCAGTAACAGGGGCCGGGAGACCCAGTACTTC. Its protein is CASSNRGRETQYF.

The chain combines TRBV29-1 with TRBJ2-5; 9 positions agree with TRBD2. After removal of 3 bases from V and 11 bases from J, the junction contained 13 bases not matched to a gene. The CDR3 sequence is 14 residues long. The V gene's germline CDR1 is SQVTM and CDR2 ANQGSEA. CDR3 DNA sequence: TGCAGCGTTGACCGAGAGGGAGCGGGAGGCGGGCAGTACTTC. Translated, it gives CSVDREGAGGGQYF.

In its sample, this clonotype was seen a few times. This chain connects TRBV12-3 or TRBV12-4 to TRBJ2-7; 8 bases are shared with TRBD2. The CDR3 extends over 13 amino acids. With V trimmed by 8 bases and J by 2 bases, 5 bases remained unmatched. CDR3 sequence: CASGSSGTYEQYF. The CDR3 coding sequence is TGTGCCAGCGGTAGTAGCGGGACCTACGAGCAGTACTTC.

This clonotype appeared a few times. The chain joins TRBV5-4 to TRBJ2-7, with 11 bases aligning to TRBD1. Germline V gene sequence: CDR1 SGHNT, CDR2 YYREEE (reference sequence). The CDR3 length is 16 residues. With 0 bases clipped from V and 2 bases from J, the junction kept 4 bases outside the gene matches. CDR3 in amino acids: CASSLGGTGGAYEQYF. CDR3 DNA: TGTGCCAGCAGCTTGGGGGGGACAGGGGGGGCCTACGAGCAGTACTTC.

This clonotype was detected only a few times. The junction departs from the called germline gene at one end, perhaps through a read error. The chain uses TRBV19 and TRBJ2-3; 9 nucleotides match TRBD1. There are 16 residues in the CDR3. Germline lookup yields CDR1 LNHDA and CDR2 SQIVND (reference sequence). The CDR3 nucleotides are TGTGCTAGTAGCCACCTACAGGGGGCGAGGGCAGATACGCGGTATTTT. This sequence encodes CASSHLQGARADTRYF.

With regard to this clonotype: One end of the junction fails to match germline, which may point to a read error. The V call is TRBV4-1, the J call TRBJ2-5, with TRBD2 matching over 9 bases. Germline V CDR1 and CDR2: MGHRA, YSYEKL. The CDR3 is 16 residues long. CDR3 DNA: TGCACCAGCAGCCAAGTAGCCGGGACTAGCTTAGAGACCCAGTACTTC. Translating it yields CTSSQVAGTSLETQYF.

The chain joins TRBV12-3 or TRBV12-4 to TRBJ1-2; D perhaps matches TRBD1 (5 bases). The CDR3 has 13 residues. With 6 bases removed from V and 4 bases from J, the gap between germline ends came to 12 bases. CDR3: CASRRDSVYGYTF. DNA of the CDR3: TGTGCCAGCAGGCGCGACAGCGTCTATGGCTACACCTTC.

This chain links TRBV5-1 with TRBJ2-7; 7 bases fit TRBD1. There are 14 residues in the CDR3. The ends lost 4 bases at V and 2 bases at J; junction bases unmatched: 6. The germline V gene has CDR1 SGHRS and CDR2 YFSETQ. The CDR3 protein is CASSPPGQTYEQYF. CDR3 DNA sequence: TGCGCCAGCAGCCCCCCGGGACAGACCTACGAGCAGTACTTC.

The V gene is TRBV7-2, the J gene TRBJ2-5; no clear D. V lost 2 bases to trimming and J lost 2 bases, with 9 bases between them. Germline-derived CDR1 and CDR2 are SGHTA and FQGNSA. The CDR3 spans 14 residues. The CDR3 protein is CASSLWQSQETQYF. CDR3 bases: TGTGCCAGCAGCTTATGGCAGAGTCAAGAGACCCAGTACTTC.

This clonotype was observed a handful of times. V usage is TRBV4-1 and J usage is TRBJ2-7; no definite D call. Germline-derived CDR1 and CDR2 are MGHRA and YSYEKL. V lost 0 bases to trimming and J lost 3 bases, with 15 bases between them. This CDR3 has 16 residues. CDR3 nucleotides: TGCGCCAGCAGCCAAGAAGGTGGATCCCCCCACTACGAGCAGTACTTC. Translating it yields CASSQEGGSPHYEQYF.

The rearrangement joins TRBV10-3 to TRBJ2-7; possible D gene TRBD1, 6 bases. Germline V gene lookup returns CDR1 ENHRY and CDR2 SYGVKD. The germline V and J ends were trimmed by 3 bases and 0 bases, with 18 bases remaining between them. The CDR3 covers 17 residues. The CDR3: CAISDTTGTRVSYEQYF. CDR3 DNA: TGTGCCATCAGTGATACCACCGGGACAAGGGTCTCCTACGAGCAGTACTTC.

In its sample, this clonotype was seen once. The CDR3 reads CASSARSQSSYNEQFF. CDR3 coding DNA: TGTGCCAGCAGTGCGAGATCCCAGAGCTCCTACAATGAGCAGTTCTTC. This rearrangement joins TRBV12-3 or TRBV12-4 to TRBJ2-1, with no clear D. Trimming cost V 5 bases and J 0 bases, with 14 bases left between them. The CDR3 runs to 16 residues.

This clonotype has only a few counts. V and J are TRBV27 and TRBJ1-5; no definite D call. Between the trimmed V and J ends, which lost 6 bases and 7 bases, there was a span of 13 bases. The CDR3 consists of 13 residues. Per germline, CDR1 MNHEY and CDR2 SMNVEV (reference sequence). CDR3 in amino acids: CASSIHGGQPQHF. The CDR3 coding sequence is TGTGCCAGCAGCATACACGGTGGGCAGCCCCAGCATTTT.

About this clonotype: Compared with germline, one end of the junction differs, possibly owing to a read error. V is TRBV12-3 or TRBV12-4 and J is TRBJ2-3; TRBD2 aligns across 9 bases. The CDR3 covers 15 residues. The CDR3 sequence is CASRRTSAGTDTEYF. Here the CDR3 DNA reads TGTGCCAGCAGGCGGACTAGCGCTGGAACAGATACGGAGTATTTT.

V usage is TRBV7-2 and J usage is TRBJ2-1; no clear D. V was trimmed by 1 base and J by 0 bases, leaving 10 bases between them. The germline CDR1 and CDR2 sequences are SGHTA and FQGNSA. This CDR3 has 16 amino acids. The DNA of the CDR3 is TGTGCCAGCAGCTTAGGAGGAACCCCCTCCTACAATGAGCAGTTCTTC. Translating it yields CASSLGGTPSYNEQFF.